The present T cell receptor beta chain was sequenced within a study of blood T cells in healthy people across ages. Regarding the study as a whole: TCR beta diversity tracked closely with naive T cell percentage. CMV infection status of these donors was not known. Fewer expanded clones and more diversity marked long-lived versus aged donors.

Through a sample-barcoded 5' primer and a J-beta primer mix, a second PCR was run for roughly 7 to 12 cycles. Sequencing yielded, for each sample, at least 2.5 million paired-end reads carrying CDR3. TCRdb re-analysed the 5' RACE reads in MiXCR, keeping a single row per CDR3 protein. The sample gives roughly 1,700,000 distinct CDR3 sequences, roughly 27% of which show up once; 7% to 9% is in the top ten. Concerning this clonotype: Antigen unknown.

In germline, CDR1 is SGHTA, CDR2 FQGNSA. V lost 5 bases to trimming and J lost 7 bases, with 19 bases between them. The CDR3 has 15 amino acids. The clonotype comes from a young woman in good health. The chain carries TRBV7-2 and TRBJ2-3; a possible D gene is TRBD2 (6 bases). Material for sequencing was blood. CDR3 nucleotide sequence: TGTGCCAGCAGCCCGGACCGTACTAGCAGGTATACGCAGTATTTT. The encoded protein is CASSPDRTSRYTQYF. Full variable domain (missing parts from reference TRBV7-2 and TRBJ2-3): GAGVSQSPSNKVTEKGKDVELRCDPISGHTALYWYRQSLGQGLEFLIYFQGNSAPDKSGLPSDRFSAERTGGSVSTLTIQRTQQEDSAVYLCASSPDRTSRYTQYFGPGTRLTVL.